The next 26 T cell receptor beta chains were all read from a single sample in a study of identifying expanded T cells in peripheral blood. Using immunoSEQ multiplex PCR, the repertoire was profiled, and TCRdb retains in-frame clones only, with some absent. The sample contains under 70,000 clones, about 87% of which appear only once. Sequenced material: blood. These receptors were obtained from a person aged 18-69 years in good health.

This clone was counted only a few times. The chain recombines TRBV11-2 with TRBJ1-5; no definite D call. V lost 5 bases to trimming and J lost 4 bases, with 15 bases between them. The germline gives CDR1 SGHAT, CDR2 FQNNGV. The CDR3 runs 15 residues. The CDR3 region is CASSLTAAGNQPQHF. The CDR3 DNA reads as TGTGCCAGCAGCCTGACGGCGGCGGGTAATCAGCCCCAGCATTTT. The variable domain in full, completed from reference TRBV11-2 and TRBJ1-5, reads EAGVAQSPRYKIIEKRQSVAFWCNPISGHATLYWYQQILGQGPKLLIQFQNNGVVDDSQLPKDRFSAERLKGVDSTLKIQPAKLEDSAVYLCASSLTAAGNQPQHFGDGTRLSIL.

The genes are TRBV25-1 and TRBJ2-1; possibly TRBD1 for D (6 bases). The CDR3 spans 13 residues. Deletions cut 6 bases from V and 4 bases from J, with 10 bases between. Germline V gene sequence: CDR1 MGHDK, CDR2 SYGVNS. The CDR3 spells CASRVDSYNEQFF. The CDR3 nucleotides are TGTGCCAGCAGGGTGGACAGTTACAATGAGCAGTTCTTC.

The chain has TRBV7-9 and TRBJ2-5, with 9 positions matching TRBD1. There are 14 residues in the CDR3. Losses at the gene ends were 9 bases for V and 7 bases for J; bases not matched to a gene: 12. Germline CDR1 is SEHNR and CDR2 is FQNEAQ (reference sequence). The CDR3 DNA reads TGTGCCAGTCCTCCGGGACAGGGTCCGGGGACCCAGTACTTC. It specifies CASPPGQGPGTQYF.

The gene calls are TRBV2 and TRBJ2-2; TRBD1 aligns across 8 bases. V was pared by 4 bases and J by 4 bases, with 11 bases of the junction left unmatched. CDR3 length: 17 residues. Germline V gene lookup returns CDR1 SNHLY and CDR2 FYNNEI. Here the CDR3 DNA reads TGTGCCAGCAGTGTCCCCCAGACCAGGGGGCCCACCGGGGAGCTGTTTTTT. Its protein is CASSVPQTRGPTGELFF. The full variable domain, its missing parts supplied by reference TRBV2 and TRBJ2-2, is EPEVTQTPSHQVTQMGQEVILRCVPISNHLYFYWYRQILGQKVEFLVSFYNNEISEKSEIFDDQFSVERPDGSNFTLKIRSTKLEDSAMYFCASSVPQTRGPTGELFFGEGSRLTVL.

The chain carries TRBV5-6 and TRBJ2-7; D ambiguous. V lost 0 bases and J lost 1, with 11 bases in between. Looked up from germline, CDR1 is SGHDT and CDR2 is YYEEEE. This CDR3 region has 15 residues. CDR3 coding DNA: TGTGCCAGCAGCTTGGGGATAACGAGATCCTACGAGCAGTACTTC. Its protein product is CASSLGITRSYEQYF.

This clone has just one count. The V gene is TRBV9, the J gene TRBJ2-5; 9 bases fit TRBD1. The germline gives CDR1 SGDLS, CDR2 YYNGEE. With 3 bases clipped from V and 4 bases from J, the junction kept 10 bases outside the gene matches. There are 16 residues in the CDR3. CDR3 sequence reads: CASSASVQGARETQYF. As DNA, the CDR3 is TGTGCCAGCAGCGCCTCAGTACAGGGGGCGCGAGAGACCCAGTACTTC.

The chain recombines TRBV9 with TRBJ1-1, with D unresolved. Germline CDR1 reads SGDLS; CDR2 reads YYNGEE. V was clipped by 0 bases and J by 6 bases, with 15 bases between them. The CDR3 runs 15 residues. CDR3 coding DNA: TGTGCCAGCAGCGTAGACACGAGTTCCCTGGCTGAAGCTTTCTTT. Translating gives CASSVDTSSLAEAFF.

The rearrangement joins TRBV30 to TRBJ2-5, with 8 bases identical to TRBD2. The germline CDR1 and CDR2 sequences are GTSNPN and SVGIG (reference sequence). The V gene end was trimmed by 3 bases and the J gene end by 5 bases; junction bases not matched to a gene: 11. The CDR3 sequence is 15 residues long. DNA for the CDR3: TGTGCCTGGAGCCGCCTCGGGGGGGTCGCTGAGACCCAGTACTTC. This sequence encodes CAWSRLGGVAETQYF. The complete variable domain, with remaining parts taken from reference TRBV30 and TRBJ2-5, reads SQTIHQWPATLVQPVGSPLSLECTVEGTSNPNLYWYRQAAGRGLQLLFYSVGIGQISSEVPQNLSASRPQDRQFILSSKKLLLSDSGFYLCAWSRLGGVAETQYFGPGTRLLVL.

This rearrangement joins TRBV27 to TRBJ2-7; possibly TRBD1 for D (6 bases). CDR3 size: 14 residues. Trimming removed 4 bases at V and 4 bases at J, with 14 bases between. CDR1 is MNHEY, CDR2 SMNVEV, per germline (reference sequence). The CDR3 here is CASSSPWGRYEQYF. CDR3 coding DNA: TGTGCCAGCAGTTCACCGTGGGGGCGGTACGAGCAGTACTTC.

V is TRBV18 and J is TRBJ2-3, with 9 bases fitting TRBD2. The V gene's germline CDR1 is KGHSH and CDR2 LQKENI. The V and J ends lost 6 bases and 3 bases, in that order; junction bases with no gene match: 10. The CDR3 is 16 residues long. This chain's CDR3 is CASSPSAGGGTDTQYF. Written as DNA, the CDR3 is TGTGCCAGCTCGCCCTCCGCGGGAGGGGGGACAGATACGCAGTATTTT.

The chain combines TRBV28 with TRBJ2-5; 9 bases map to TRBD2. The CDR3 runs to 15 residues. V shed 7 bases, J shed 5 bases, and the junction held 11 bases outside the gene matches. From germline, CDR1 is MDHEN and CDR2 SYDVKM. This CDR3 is CASNPYSGSGETQYF. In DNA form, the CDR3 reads TGTGCCAGCAATCCTTATAGCGGGAGTGGGGAGACCCAGTACTTC.

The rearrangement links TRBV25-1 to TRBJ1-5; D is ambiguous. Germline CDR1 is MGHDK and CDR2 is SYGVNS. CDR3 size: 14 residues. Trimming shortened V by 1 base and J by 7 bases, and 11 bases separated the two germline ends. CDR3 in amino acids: CASSEWLQDQPQHF. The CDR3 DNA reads TGTGCCAGCAGTGAATGGTTGCAAGACCAGCCCCAGCATTTT.

CDR3 sequence reads: CASSLVTGRNTEAFF. The CDR3 nucleotides read TGTGCCAGCAGCTTAGTGACGGGTAGAAACACTGAAGCTTTCTTT. The rearrangement uses TRBV11-2 and TRBJ1-1; D remains unclear. The germline V gene encodes CDR1 SGHAT and CDR2 FQNNGV. V lost 1 base, J lost 2 bases, and 11 bases lay in between. The CDR3 consists of 15 residues.

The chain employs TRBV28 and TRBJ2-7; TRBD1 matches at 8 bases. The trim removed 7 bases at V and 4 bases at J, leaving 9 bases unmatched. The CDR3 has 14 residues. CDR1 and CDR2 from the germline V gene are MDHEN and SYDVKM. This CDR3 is CASTSGGRLYEQYF. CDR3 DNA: TGTGCCAGCACCTCAGGGGGCCGGTTATACGAGCAGTACTTC.

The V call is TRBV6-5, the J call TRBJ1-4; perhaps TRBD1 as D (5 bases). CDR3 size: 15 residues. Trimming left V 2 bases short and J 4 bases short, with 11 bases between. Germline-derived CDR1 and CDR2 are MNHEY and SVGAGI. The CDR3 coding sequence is TGTGCCAGCAGTTACAGGCAGGGAATTAATGAAAAACTGTTTTTT. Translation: CASSYRQGINEKLFF.

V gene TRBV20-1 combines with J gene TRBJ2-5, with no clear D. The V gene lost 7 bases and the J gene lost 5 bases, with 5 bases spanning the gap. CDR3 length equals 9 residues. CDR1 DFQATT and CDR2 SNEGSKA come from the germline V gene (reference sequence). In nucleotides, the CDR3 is TGCAGTGATTCGGAGACCCAGTACTTC. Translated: CSDSETQYF.

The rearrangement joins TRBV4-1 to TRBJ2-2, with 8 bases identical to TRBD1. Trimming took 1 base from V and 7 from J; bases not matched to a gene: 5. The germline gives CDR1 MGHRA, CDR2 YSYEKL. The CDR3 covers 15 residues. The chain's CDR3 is CASSQVRTGNGELFF. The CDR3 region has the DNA TGCGCCAGCAGCCAAGTTAGGACAGGGAACGGGGAGCTGTTTTTT.

CDR3 nucleotide sequence: TGTGCCAGTAGGGTTCGGCAGGGGTCCGCCGGGGAGCTGTTTTTT. Residues: CASRVRQGSAGELFF. The chain recombines TRBV19 with TRBJ2-2; maybe TRBD1 (6 bases). In germline, CDR1 is LNHDA, CDR2 SQIVND (reference sequence). The CDR3 extends over 15 amino acids. Trimming removed 6 bases at V and 6 bases at J, with 17 bases between.

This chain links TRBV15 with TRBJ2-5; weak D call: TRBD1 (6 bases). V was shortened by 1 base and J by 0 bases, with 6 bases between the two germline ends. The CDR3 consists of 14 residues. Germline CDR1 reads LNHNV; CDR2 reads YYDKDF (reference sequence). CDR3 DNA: TGTGCCACCAGCAGAGGGACAGACCAAGAGACCCAGTACTTC. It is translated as CATSRGTDQETQYF.

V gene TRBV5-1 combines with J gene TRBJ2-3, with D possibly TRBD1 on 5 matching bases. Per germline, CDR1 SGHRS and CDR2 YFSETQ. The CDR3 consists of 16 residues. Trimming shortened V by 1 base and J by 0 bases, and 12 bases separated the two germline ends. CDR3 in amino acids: CASSLFRVTSTDTQYF. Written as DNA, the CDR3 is TGCGCCAGCAGCTTGTTCAGGGTAACTAGCACAGATACGCAGTATTTT.

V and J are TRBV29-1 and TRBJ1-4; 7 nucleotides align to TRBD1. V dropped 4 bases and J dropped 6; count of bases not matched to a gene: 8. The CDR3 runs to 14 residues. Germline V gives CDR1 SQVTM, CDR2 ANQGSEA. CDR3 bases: TGCAGCGTTGTAAAGGGGGCAGGGGATGAAAAACTGTTTTTT. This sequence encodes CSVVKGAGDEKLFF.

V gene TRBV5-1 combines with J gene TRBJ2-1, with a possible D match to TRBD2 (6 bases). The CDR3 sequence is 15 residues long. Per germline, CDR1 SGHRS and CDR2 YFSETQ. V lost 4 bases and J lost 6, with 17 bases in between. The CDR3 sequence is CASSPRGSGSNEQFF. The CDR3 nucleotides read TGCGCCAGCAGCCCCCGGGGTAGCGGCTCCAATGAGCAGTTCTTC.

The DNA for the CDR3 is TGCGCCAGCAGCTTCGGCACAGATACGCAGTATTTT. It yields the protein CASSFGTDTQYF. This chain uses TRBV5-1 with TRBJ2-3; D is unclear. Germline V CDR1 and CDR2: SGHRS, YFSETQ. Trimming cost V 2 bases and J 1 base, with 2 bases left between them. The CDR3 runs to 12 residues.

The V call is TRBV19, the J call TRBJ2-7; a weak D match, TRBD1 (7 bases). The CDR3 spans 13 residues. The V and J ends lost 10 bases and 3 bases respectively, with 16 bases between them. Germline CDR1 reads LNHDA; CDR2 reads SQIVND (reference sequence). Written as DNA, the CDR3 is TGTGCCACCGGGACTCAGGGGGGCTACGAGCAGTACTTC. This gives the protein CATGTQGGYEQYF. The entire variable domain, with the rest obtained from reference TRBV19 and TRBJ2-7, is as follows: DGGITQSPKYLFRKEGQNVTLSCEQNLNHDAMYWYRQDPGQGLRLIYYSQIVNDFQKGDIAEGYSVSREKKESFPLTVTSAQKNPTAFYLCATGTQGGYEQYFGPGTRLTVT.

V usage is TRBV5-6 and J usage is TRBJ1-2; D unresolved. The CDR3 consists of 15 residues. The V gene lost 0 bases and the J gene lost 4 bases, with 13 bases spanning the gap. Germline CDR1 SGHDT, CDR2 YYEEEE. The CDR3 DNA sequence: TGTGCCAGCAGCTTGGGACGGATCTCTCCCTATGGCTACACCTTC. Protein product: CASSLGRISPYGYTF.

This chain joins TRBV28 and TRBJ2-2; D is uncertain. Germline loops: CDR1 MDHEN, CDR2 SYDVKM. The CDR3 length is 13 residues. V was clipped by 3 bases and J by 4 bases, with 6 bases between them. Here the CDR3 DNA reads TGTGCCAGCAGTTTTAGTGGCACCGGGGAGCTGTTTTTT. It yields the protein CASSFSGTGELFF.